Below are 9 T cell receptor beta chains sequenced from a single sample in a study of Graves' ophthalmopathy and Graves' hyperthyroidism. Scientists amplified the TCR beta CDR3 regions from RNA transcripts. After a first-round RT-PCR with HTBI primers, a second-round multiplex PCR was run. Each CDR3 protein is one row after TCRdb ran MiXCR on the multiplex PCR reads. The sample holds 900,000 to 1,200,000 distinct CDR3 sequences, about 36% seen once. Material for sequencing was peripheral blood or thyroid tissue (not recorded which). The receptors here all came from an adult man with Graves' hyperthyroidism.

V and J are TRBV12-3 or TRBV12-4 and TRBJ1-1; TRBD1 matches 10 bases. CDR3 length equals 18 residues. Trimming at V came to 6 bases and at J to 4 bases, leaving 17 bases not matched to a gene. The CDR3 is CASRLTGGLGSGSTEAFF. In DNA, the CDR3 is TGTGCCAGCAGATTGACAGGGGGCCTCGGGTCCGGGTCCACTGAAGCTTTCTTT.

V gene TRBV6-5 combines with J gene TRBJ1-1; D is uncertain. Trimming left V 0 bases short and J 1 base short, with 9 bases between. The CDR3 sequence is 15 residues long. The germline V gene encodes CDR1 MNHEY and CDR2 SVGAGI. This chain's CDR3 is CASSYSGPPNTEAFF. As DNA, the CDR3 is TGTGCCAGCAGTTACTCGGGCCCCCCGAACACTGAAGCTTTCTTT.

The V and J genes are TRBV4-2 and TRBJ1-5; TRBD1 matches at 7 bases. The CDR3 runs to 17 residues. Germline V gives CDR1 LGHNA, CDR2 YNFKEQ. The V and J ends lost 4 bases and 0 bases, in that order; junction bases with no gene match: 9. CDR3 bases: TGTGCCAGCAGCCGCGGTTTGGACAGGAATAGCAATCAGCCCCAGCATTTT. Translation gives CASSRGLDRNSNQPQHF.

This clonotype was counted at least ten times. The J gene is TRBJ1-1, the V gene TRBV15; the D is unclear. The CDR3 has 13 amino acids. V lost 4 bases to trimming and J lost 11 bases, with 17 bases between them. The V gene's germline CDR1 is LNHNV and CDR2 YYDKDF (reference sequence). CDR3 residues: CATSTPRSPYAFF. CDR3 nucleotide sequence: TGTGCCACCAGCACCCCCAGGTCTCCATATGCTTTCTTT.

Ten or more counts support this clonotype. The chain recombines TRBV7-9 with TRBJ2-6; TRBD1 agrees at 7 bases. The CDR3 consists of 17 residues. Germline V gene sequence: CDR1 SEHNR, CDR2 FQNEAQ (reference sequence). The V segment lost 1 base and the J segment 0 bases; nucleotides outside the gene matches: 3. DNA of the CDR3: TGTGCCAGCAGCTTAGGAAGGACAGGCTCTGGGGCCAACGTCCTGACTTTC. As protein: CASSLGRTGSGANVLTF.

This CDR3 reads CAISDRDRDKSYGYTF. CDR3 DNA: TGTGCCATCAGTGACCGAGACAGGGACAAGTCCTATGGCTACACCTTC. The chain employs TRBV10-3 and TRBJ1-2; 7 bases are a match to TRBD1. Looked up from germline, CDR1 is ENHRY and CDR2 is SYGVKD. This CDR3 has 16 amino acids. J gave up 4 bases and V 3 bases, and 11 bases lay outside the gene matches.

As for this clonotype: This may be a read error, as it is one base from a much larger clone. The chain has TRBV19 and TRBJ2-5, with 7 bases fitting TRBD2. The junction had 7 bases not matched to a gene; V was cut back by 7 bases and J by 5 bases. In germline, CDR1 is LNHDA, CDR2 SQIVND (reference sequence). This CDR3 spans 13 amino acids. The CDR3 coding sequence is TGTGCCAGTAACGGGAGGTCTTGGGAGACCCAGTACTTC. This encodes CASNGRSWETQYF.

The genes are TRBV7-2 and TRBJ2-2; 10 bases align to TRBD2. Trimming removed 5 bases from V and 3 bases from J; junction bases left unmatched: 6. CDR3 size: 16 residues. Germline CDR1 is SGHTA and CDR2 is FQGNSA. CDR3: CASSRAGGLYTGELFF. The DNA for the CDR3 is TGTGCCAGCAGCCGAGCGGGGGGGCTCTACACCGGGGAGCTGTTTTTT. The full variable domain, rest sourced from reference TRBV7-2 and TRBJ2-2, is GAGVSQSPSNKVTEKGKDVELRCDPISGHTALYWYRQSLGQGLEFLIYFQGNSAPDKSGLPSDRFSAERTGGSVSTLTIQRTQQEDSAVYLCASSRAGGLYTGELFFGEGSRLTVL.

The table lists this clonotype with many counts. V is TRBV12-3 or TRBV12-4 and J is TRBJ1-1; D is undetermined. This CDR3 has 11 residues. Trimming cost V 4 bases and J 5 bases, with 5 bases left between them. The CDR3 here is CASSWRTEAFF. CDR3 DNA: TGTGCCAGCAGTTGGAGAACTGAAGCTTTCTTT.